This T cell receptor (beta chain) was sequenced in a study of Graves' ophthalmopathy and Graves' hyperthyroidism. This clonotype is medium-sized. The antigen remains undetermined. There are 14 residues in the CDR3. V lost 3 bases to trimming and J lost 3 bases, with 6 bases between them. Per the germline V gene, CDR1 is LNHNV and CDR2 is YYDKDF (reference sequence). General study points: In blood appeared most of the expanded thyroid clonotypes whose frequency exceeded 0.001. Ophthalmopathy progression was predicted by the model at roughly 66% sensitivity and about 74% specificity.

Transcripts of RNA were the source for amplifying TCR beta CDR3 regions. RT-PCR was first run with HTBI primers, then multiplex PCR in a second round. TCRdb fed the multiplex PCR reads into MiXCR, producing one record per CDR3 protein. The sample shows 20,000 to 25,000 distinct CDR3 sequences, about 44% of them seen only once. Stable hyperthyroidism denotes an absence of ophthalmopathy throughout 18 months of follow-up. Material for sequencing was peripheral blood. The sequence came from an adult woman with stable Graves' hyperthyroidism. The rearrangement uses TRBV15 and TRBJ2-6, with D unclear. CDR3 protein: CATSRGFGANVLTF. The DNA of the CDR3 is TGTGCCACCAGCAGGGGGTTTGGGGCCAACGTCCTGACTTTC.